Below are 28 T cell receptor beta chains sequenced from a single sample in a study of blood T cells in healthy people across ages (dated by TCRdb to between 2014 and 2016). Receptor amplification or capture employed 5' RACE. TCRdb names Illumina HiSeq 2500 as the instrument used. The second PCR ran for roughly 7 to 11 cycles and used a J-beta primer mix along with a sample-barcoded 5' primer. TCRdb reprocessing: public reads trimmed at Q25 with fastp, clones called with MiXCR, in-frame beta chains kept. Identical CDR3 protein sequences are pooled into one entry, listed with their most common genes and DNA. This sample holds roughly 800,000 distinct CDR3 sequences; roughly 24% were observed only once. 3% of the sample rests with the top ten. This same sample was also taken into another study, of T cells of mothers and their children.

The sample was blood. The receptor source for this set is a boy younger than 18 in good health.

In its sample, this clonotype was seen a few times. The chain links TRBV5-1 to TRBJ1-6; TRBD1 matches 9 bases. The junction had 3 bases not matched to a gene; V was cut back by 0 bases and J by 8 bases. This CDR3 is 15 amino acids long. Germline V lookup: CDR1 SGHRS, CDR2 YFSETQ. The DNA of the CDR3 is TGCGCCAGCAGCTTGGTGGGACAGGGTGATTCACCCCTCCACTTT. Translated, it gives CASSLVGQGDSPLHF.

In this sample, this clonotype turned up a few times. V usage is TRBV20-1 and J usage is TRBJ2-3, with 9 bases aligning to TRBD2. The junction had 19 bases not matched to a gene; V was cut back by 5 bases and J by 10 bases. This CDR3 region has 16 residues. Germline CDR1 DFQATT, CDR2 SNEGSKA (reference sequence). The CDR3 reads CSAPLLPGLALGAQYF. The DNA for the CDR3 is TGCAGTGCTCCCCTCCTCCCGGGACTAGCTTTAGGAGCGCAGTATTTT.

The genes are TRBV20-1 and TRBJ2-3; the D is unclear. Trimming stripped 6 bases from V and 2 bases from J, with 12 bases between. CDR3 length equals 13 residues. Looked up from germline, CDR1 is DFQATT and CDR2 is SNEGSKA (reference sequence). The CDR3 spells CSASFEATDTQYF. The CDR3 DNA is TGCAGTGCGTCCTTTGAGGCCACAGATACGCAGTATTTT.

This clonotype was detected only a few times. This chain connects TRBV20-1 to TRBJ1-3; D is undetermined. V shed 1 base and J shed 0 bases, with 7 bases lying between them. The CDR3 has 14 amino acids. Germline V gene sequence: CDR1 DFQATT, CDR2 SNEGSKA (reference sequence). The CDR3 region has the DNA TGCAGTGCTAGAGTACGGCCCTCTGGAAACACCATATATTTT. It specifies CSARVRPSGNTIYF.

This clonotype came up a few times. This chain uses TRBV12-3 or TRBV12-4 with TRBJ2-3; 7 nucleotides agree with TRBD2. There are 15 residues in the CDR3. V was clipped by 10 bases and J by 1 base; unmatched bases: 11. CDR3 residues: CATTQLAGGTDTQYF. In DNA, the CDR3 is TGTGCCACCACACAACTGGCGGGGGGCACAGATACGCAGTATTTT.

The V and J genes are TRBV7-6 and TRBJ1-4; perhaps TRBD1 as D (5 bases). Trimming took off 1 base at V and 10 bases at J, with 10 bases between the two ends. Per germline, CDR1 SGHVS and CDR2 FNYEAQ. The CDR3 extends over 13 amino acids. The CDR3 sequence is CASSLERGSKLFF. In nucleotides, the CDR3 is TGTGCCAGCAGCTTAGAGAGGGGATCAAAACTGTTTTTT.

The chain is built from TRBV12-3 or TRBV12-4 and TRBJ2-7; D ambiguous. CDR3 length: 16 residues. The V and J ends lost 5 bases and 1 base respectively, with 18 bases between them. Here the CDR3 DNA reads TGTGCCAGCAGTCCCCTGGGTGGAGCAGTGTCCTACGAGCAGTACTTC. It encodes CASSPLGGAVSYEQYF.

This rearrangement joins TRBV12-5 to TRBJ1-1, with 9 bases that match TRBD1. The CDR3 length is 18 residues. J was trimmed by 4 bases and V by 7 bases; bases with no gene match: 19. Germline V gene sequence: CDR1 LGHNT, CDR2 FRNRAP. CDR3 amino acids: CASVPGQGLGGLSTEAFF. CDR3 DNA: TGTGCTAGTGTTCCGGGACAGGGTCTCGGGGGCCTATCCACTGAAGCTTTCTTT.

The V gene is TRBV7-3, the J gene TRBJ2-5; 7 positions match TRBD2. Germline CDR1 is SGHTA and CDR2 is FQGTGA. V lost 5 bases and J lost 6; bases outside the gene matches: 6. CDR3 length: 13 residues. The CDR3 spells CASSPTTSQTQYF. The CDR3 bases are TGTGCCAGCAGCCCAACGACTAGCCAGACCCAGTACTTC.

This sequence joins TRBV4-2 and TRBJ2-3; 8 bases agree with TRBD2. CDR3 size: 15 residues. Germline CDR1 is LGHNA and CDR2 is YNFKEQ. The V gene end was trimmed by 3 bases and the J gene end by 6 bases; junction bases not matched to a gene: 8. Here the CDR3 reads CASSQNSGAGDTQYF. As DNA, the CDR3 is TGTGCCAGCAGCCAGAATAGCGGGGCGGGTGATACGCAGTATTTT.

The rearrangement links TRBV11-2 to TRBJ2-4; 7 nucleotides align to TRBD1. CDR1 is SGHAT and CDR2 is FQNNGV in the germline V gene. V shed 2 bases, J shed 1 base, and the junction held 8 bases outside the gene matches. The CDR3 covers 17 residues. The CDR3 is CASSLRGGGLAKNIQYF. Here the CDR3 DNA reads TGTGCCAGCAGCTTACGAGGGGGCGGACTGGCCAAAAACATTCAGTACTTC.

This clonotype was observed a handful of times. The V and J genes are TRBV6-1 and TRBJ1-1, with D uncertain. This CDR3 comprises 12 residues. Per germline, CDR1 MNHNS and CDR2 SASEGT. The V gene lost 3 bases and the J gene lost 8 bases, with 10 bases spanning the gap. The chain's CDR3 is CASSDWPTEAFF. The CDR3 nucleotides are TGTGCCAGCAGTGATTGGCCTACCGAAGCTTTCTTT.

V gene TRBV3-1 combines with J gene TRBJ2-7, with D unclear. This CDR3 comprises 13 residues. Looked up from germline, CDR1 is LGHDT and CDR2 is YNNKEL (reference sequence). Trimming took off 1 base at V and 5 bases at J, with 9 bases between the two ends. For the CDR3, the DNA is TGTGCCAGCAGCCAAGGACGGATCGACGAGCAGTACTTC. Translation: CASSQGRIDEQYF.

The J gene is TRBJ2-6, the V gene TRBV6-2 or TRBV6-3; 9 nucleotides match TRBD1. V lost 4 bases and J lost 0; bases outside the gene matches: 7. The CDR3 has 18 residues. Germline CDR1 and CDR2: MNHEY and SVGEGT. CDR3 bases: TGTGCCAGCAGTTCAAGACTACAGGGGGCCTCTGGGGCCAACGTCCTGACTTTC. Translating it yields CASSSRLQGASGANVLTF.

This chain connects TRBV4-3 to TRBJ2-1; D might be TRBD2 (7 bases). The V and J ends lost 0 bases and 2 bases respectively, with 17 bases between them. CDR3 length: 18 residues. Per germline, CDR1 LGHNA and CDR2 YSLEER. DNA of the CDR3: TGCGCCAGCAGCCAAGATAGAGGGGGGGAGGGCCCCTACAATGAGCAGTTCTTC. Its protein product is CASSQDRGGEGPYNEQFF.

The CDR3 is CASTVSGNTIYF. DNA of the CDR3: TGTGCCAGCACTGTCTCTGGAAACACCATATATTTT. The V and J genes are TRBV12-3 or TRBV12-4 and TRBJ1-3; D ambiguous. V lost 7 bases and J 0 bases, leaving 4 bases between the germline ends. CDR3 length: 12 amino acids.

The chain employs TRBV28 and TRBJ1-4; tentatively, D is TRBD1 (5 bases). The CDR3 is 12 amino acids. Germline V gene data show CDR1 as MDHEN and CDR2 as SYDVKM. V shed 11 bases and J shed 5 bases, with 12 bases lying between them. CDR3 coding DNA: TGTGCCTCCGGGGCAGGGAATGAAAAACTGTTTTTT. It encodes CASGAGNEKLFF.

The chain links TRBV27 to TRBJ2-3, with 10 nucleotides matching TRBD2. The germline gives CDR1 MNHEY, CDR2 SMNVEV (reference sequence). V lost 6 bases to trimming and J lost 3 bases; unmatched junction nucleotides: 12. The CDR3 spans 17 residues. The CDR3 DNA reads as TGTGCCAGCAGCTCTACCCCCTGGACTAGCGGTACAGATACGCAGTATTTT. Translation gives CASSSTPWTSGTDTQYF.

This clonotype was counted a few times. The rearrangement joins TRBV3-1 to TRBJ2-7; D not resolved. Germline assignment: CDR1 LGHDT and CDR2 YNNKEL (reference sequence). V shed 4 bases and J shed 6 bases, with 10 bases lying between them. The CDR3 length is 12 residues. Here the CDR3 DNA reads TGTGCCAGCAGCCTCGCATTTTTCGAGCAGTACTTC. It codes for CASSLAFFEQYF.

This clonotype came up a few times. CDR3 coding DNA: TGTGCCAGCAGCCGAGATATGGAGACCCAGTACTTC. This sequence encodes CASSRDMETQYF. The V call is TRBV3-1, the J call TRBJ2-5; D unclear. V lost 4 bases to trimming and J lost 5 bases, with 8 bases between them. The CDR3 has 12 residues. Per germline, CDR1 LGHDT and CDR2 YNNKEL (reference sequence).

There are a few counts of this clonotype. One end of the junction fails to match germline, which may point to a read error. This chain connects TRBV2 to TRBJ2-2, with D hard to call. The germline V gene encodes CDR1 SNHLY and CDR2 FYNNEI. CDR3 size: 16 residues. The CDR3 protein is CACSENPPGNTGELFF. CDR3 coding DNA: TGTGCCTGCAGTGAAAATCCCCCGGGGAACACCGGGGAGCTGTTTTTT.

This clonotype was seen a single time. The chain uses TRBV5-1 and TRBJ2-3; D call uncertain. V was pared by 0 bases and J by 1 base, with 12 bases between. The CDR3 has 16 residues. CDR1 is SGHRS and CDR2 is YFSETQ in the germline V gene. CDR3 nucleotide sequence: TGCGCCAGCAGCTTGGCCCAAGCGCAGGGCACAGATACGCAGTATTTT. It translates to CASSLAQAQGTDTQYF. The full variable domain, in which reference TRBV5-1 and TRBJ2-3 provide the parts outside the CDR3, is KAGVTQTPRYLIKTRGQQVTLSCSPISGHRSVSWYQQTPGQGLQFLFEYFSETQRNKGNFPGRFSGRQFSNSRSEMNVSTLELGDSALYLCASSLAQAQGTDTQYFGPGTRLTVL.

The chain is built from TRBV3-1 and TRBJ2-7; possible D gene TRBD2, 6 bases. V lost 4 bases and J 1 base, leaving 11 bases between the germline ends. This CDR3 region has 14 residues. CDR1 and CDR2 (germline): LGHDT, YNNKEL (reference sequence). CDR3 in DNA: TGTGCCAGCAGCCGGGGGACTGTGTCCTACGAGCAGTACTTC. It encodes CASSRGTVSYEQYF.

This clonotype has just a few counts. The rearrangement links TRBV20-1 to TRBJ2-2; D may correspond to TRBD1 or TRBD2 (6 bases each). Germline CDR1 is DFQATT and CDR2 is SNEGSKA (reference sequence). V dropped 2 bases and J dropped 6 bases, with 19 bases sitting between them. This CDR3 comprises 16 residues. In nucleotides, the CDR3 is TGCAGTGCTAGACTCGGGGGCACCACCGCGGCCGGGGAGCTGTTTTTT. Protein sequence: CSARLGGTTAAGELFF.

There are a few counts of this clonotype. The V and J genes are TRBV28 and TRBJ1-6; D gene uncertain. Trimming took 5 bases from V and 7 from J, leaving 21 bases between them. CDR1 and CDR2 (germline): MDHEN, SYDVKM. This CDR3 comprises 17 residues. CDR3 DNA sequence: TGTGCCAGCAGTCCAACACGAACAATAGGAGGCAATTCACCCCTCCACTTT. It codes for CASSPTRTIGGNSPLHF.

The chain is built from TRBV6-1 and TRBJ2-4; D gene uncertain. This CDR3 contains 11 residues. Looked up from germline, CDR1 is MNHNS and CDR2 is SASEGT. V was clipped by 7 bases and J by 5 bases, with 6 bases between them. CDR3 nucleotide sequence: TGTGCCAGCATCCTGGAAAACATTCAGTACTTC. It codes for CASILENIQYF.

The V call is TRBV7-2, the J call TRBJ2-2, with unresolved D. The germline V gene has CDR1 SGHTA and CDR2 FQGNSA. The length of the CDR3 is 15 residues. Trimming removed 6 bases at V and 9 bases at J, with 20 bases between. DNA for the CDR3: TGTGCCAGCAGAGTAGGTGGCGGCGAAGGCCGGGAGCTGTTTTTT. This codes for CASRVGGGEGRELFF.

The genes are TRBV7-9 and TRBJ2-5, with 16 bases aligning to TRBD2. The CDR3 has 17 amino acids. Per the germline V gene, CDR1 is SEHNR and CDR2 is FQNEAQ (reference sequence). The junction had 4 bases not matched to a gene; V was cut back by 3 bases and J by 3 bases. The CDR3 loop is CASSLPGLAGGKETQYF. The CDR3 DNA is TGTGCCAGCAGCTTGCCGGGACTAGCGGGGGGGAAAGAGACCCAGTACTTC.